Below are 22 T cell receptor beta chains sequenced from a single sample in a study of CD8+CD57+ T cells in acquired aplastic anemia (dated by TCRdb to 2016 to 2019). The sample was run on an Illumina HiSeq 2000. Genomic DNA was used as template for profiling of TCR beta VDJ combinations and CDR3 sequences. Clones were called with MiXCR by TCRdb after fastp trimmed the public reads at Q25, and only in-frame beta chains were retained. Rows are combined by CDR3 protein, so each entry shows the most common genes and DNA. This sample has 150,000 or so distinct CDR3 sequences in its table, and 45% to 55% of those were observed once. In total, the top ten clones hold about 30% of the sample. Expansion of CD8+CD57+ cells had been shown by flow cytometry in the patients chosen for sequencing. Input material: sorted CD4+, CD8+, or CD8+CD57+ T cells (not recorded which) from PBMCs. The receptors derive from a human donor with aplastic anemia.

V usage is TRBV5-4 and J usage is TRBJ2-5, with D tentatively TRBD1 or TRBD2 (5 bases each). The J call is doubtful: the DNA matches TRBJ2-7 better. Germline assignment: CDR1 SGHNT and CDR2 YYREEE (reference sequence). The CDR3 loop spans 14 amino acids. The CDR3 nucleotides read TGTGCCAGCACCATTGGGGGAGTGGGGTACGAGCAGTACTTC. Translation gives CASTIGGVGYEQYF.

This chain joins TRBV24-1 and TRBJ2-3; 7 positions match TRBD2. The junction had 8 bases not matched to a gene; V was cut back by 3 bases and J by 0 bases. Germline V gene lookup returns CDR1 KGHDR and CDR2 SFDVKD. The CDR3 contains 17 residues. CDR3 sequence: CATSDPRGEISTDTQYF. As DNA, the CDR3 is TGTGCCACCAGTGATCCACGGGGGGAAATAAGCACAGATACGCAGTATTTT.

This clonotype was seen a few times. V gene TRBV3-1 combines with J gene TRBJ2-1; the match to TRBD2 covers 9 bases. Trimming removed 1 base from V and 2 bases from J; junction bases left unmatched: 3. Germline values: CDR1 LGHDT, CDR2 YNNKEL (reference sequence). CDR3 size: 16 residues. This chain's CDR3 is CASSQASSGTYNEQFF. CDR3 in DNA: TGTGCCAGCAGCCAAGCCTCTAGCGGGACCTACAATGAGCAGTTCTTC.

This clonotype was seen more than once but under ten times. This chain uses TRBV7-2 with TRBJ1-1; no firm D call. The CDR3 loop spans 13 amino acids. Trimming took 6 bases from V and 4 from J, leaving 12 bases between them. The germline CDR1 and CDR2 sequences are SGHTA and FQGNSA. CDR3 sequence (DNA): TGTGCCAGCAGACGGACGGGAGGCACTGAAGCTTTCTTT. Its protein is CASRRTGGTEAFF.

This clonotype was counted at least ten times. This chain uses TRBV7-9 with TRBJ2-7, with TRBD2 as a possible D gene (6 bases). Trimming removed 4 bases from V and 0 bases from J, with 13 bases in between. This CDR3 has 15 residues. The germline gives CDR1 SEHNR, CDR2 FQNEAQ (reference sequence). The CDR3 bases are TGTGCCAGCAGCTCCAAGACTAGTCTCTCCTACGAGCAGTACTTC. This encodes CASSSKTSLSYEQYF.

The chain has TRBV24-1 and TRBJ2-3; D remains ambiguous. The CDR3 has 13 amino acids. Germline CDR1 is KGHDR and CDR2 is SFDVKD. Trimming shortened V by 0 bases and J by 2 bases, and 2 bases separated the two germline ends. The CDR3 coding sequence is TGTGCCACCAGTGATTTGGTCACAGATACGCAGTATTTT. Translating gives CATSDLVTDTQYF.

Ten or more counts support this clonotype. The CDR3 here is CASSFGRSTDTQYF. The CDR3 bases are TGTGCCAGCAGTTTTGGTCGGAGCACAGATACGCAGTATTTT. The chain links TRBV12-3 or TRBV12-4 to TRBJ2-3; no clear D gene. V dropped 3 bases and J dropped 0 bases, with 7 bases sitting between them. The CDR3 covers 14 residues.

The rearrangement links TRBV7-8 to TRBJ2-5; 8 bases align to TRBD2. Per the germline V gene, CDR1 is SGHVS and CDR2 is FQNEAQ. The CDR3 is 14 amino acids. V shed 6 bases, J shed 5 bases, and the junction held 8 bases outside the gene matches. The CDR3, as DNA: TGTGCCAGCAGTCCGGGAGGGGGGTTGGAGACCCAGTACTTC. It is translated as CASSPGGGLETQYF.

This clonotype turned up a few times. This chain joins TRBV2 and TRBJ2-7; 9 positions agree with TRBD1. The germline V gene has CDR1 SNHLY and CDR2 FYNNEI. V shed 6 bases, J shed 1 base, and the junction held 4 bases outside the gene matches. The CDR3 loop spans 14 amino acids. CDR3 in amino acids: CASRSGTGSYEQYF. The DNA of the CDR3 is TGTGCCAGCAGGTCCGGGACAGGGTCCTACGAGCAGTACTTC. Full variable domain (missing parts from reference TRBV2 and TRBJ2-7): EPEVTQTPSHQVTQMGQEVILRCVPISNHLYFYWYRQILGQKVEFLVSFYNNEISEKSEIFDDQFSVERPDGSNFTLKIRSTKLEDSAMYFCASRSGTGSYEQYFGPGTRLTVT.

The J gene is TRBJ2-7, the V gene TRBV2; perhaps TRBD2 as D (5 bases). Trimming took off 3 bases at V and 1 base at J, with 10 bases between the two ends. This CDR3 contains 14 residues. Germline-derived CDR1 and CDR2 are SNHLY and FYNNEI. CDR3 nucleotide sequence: TGTGCCAGCAGTGACTGGAGCGGTTCCTACGAGCAGTACTTC. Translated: CASSDWSGSYEQYF.

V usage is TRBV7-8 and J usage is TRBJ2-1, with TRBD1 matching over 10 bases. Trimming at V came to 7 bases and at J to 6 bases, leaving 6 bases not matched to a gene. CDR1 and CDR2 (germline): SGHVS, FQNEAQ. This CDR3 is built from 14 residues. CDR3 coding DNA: TGTGCCAGCACCACCGGGACAGGGGTCAATGAGCAGTTCTTC. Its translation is CASTTGTGVNEQFF.

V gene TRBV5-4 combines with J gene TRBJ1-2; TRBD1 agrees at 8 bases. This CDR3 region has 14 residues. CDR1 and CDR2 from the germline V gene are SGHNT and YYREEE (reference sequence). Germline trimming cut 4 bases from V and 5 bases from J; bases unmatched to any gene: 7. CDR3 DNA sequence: TGTGCCAGCAGCCTTCAGGGGGCGCGATATGGCTACACCTTC. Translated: CASSLQGARYGYTF. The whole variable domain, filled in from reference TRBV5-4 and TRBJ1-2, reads ETGVTQSPTHLIKTRGQQVTLRCSSQSGHNTVSWYQQALGQGPQFIFQYYREEENGRGNFPPRFSGLQFPNYSSELNVNALELDDSALYLCASSLQGARYGYTFGSGTRLTVV.

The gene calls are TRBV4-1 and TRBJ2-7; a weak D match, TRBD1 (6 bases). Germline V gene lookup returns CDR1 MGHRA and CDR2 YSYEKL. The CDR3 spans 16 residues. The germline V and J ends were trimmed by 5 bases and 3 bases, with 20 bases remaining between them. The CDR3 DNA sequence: TGCGCCAGCAGCAGGGCTAGTCAGGGGCTAGACTACGAGCAGTACTTC. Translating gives CASSRASQGLDYEQYF.

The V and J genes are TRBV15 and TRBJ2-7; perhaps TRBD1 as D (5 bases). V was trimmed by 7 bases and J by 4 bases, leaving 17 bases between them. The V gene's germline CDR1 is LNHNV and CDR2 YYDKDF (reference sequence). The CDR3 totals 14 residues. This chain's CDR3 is CATTRDRKAYEQYF. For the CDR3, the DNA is TGTGCCACCACCAGGGATCGGAAAGCTTACGAGCAGTACTTC.

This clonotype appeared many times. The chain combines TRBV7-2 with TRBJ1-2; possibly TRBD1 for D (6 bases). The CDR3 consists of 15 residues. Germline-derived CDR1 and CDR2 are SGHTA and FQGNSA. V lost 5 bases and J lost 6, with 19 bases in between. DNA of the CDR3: TGTGCCAGCAGCCCTAGGATATCAGGGGCTGATGGCTACACCTTC. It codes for CASSPRISGADGYTF.

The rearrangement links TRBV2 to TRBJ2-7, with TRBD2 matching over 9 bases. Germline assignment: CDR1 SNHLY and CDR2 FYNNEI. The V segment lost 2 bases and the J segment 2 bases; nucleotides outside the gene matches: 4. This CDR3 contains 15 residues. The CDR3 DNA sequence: TGTGCCAGCAGTGAAATGGCGGGAGGGCCCTACGAGCAGTACTTC. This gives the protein CASSEMAGGPYEQYF. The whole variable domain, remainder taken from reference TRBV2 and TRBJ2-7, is EPEVTQTPSHQVTQMGQEVILRCVPISNHLYFYWYRQILGQKVEFLVSFYNNEISEKSEIFDDQFSVERPDGSNFTLKIRSTKLEDSAMYFCASSEMAGGPYEQYFGPGTRLTVT.

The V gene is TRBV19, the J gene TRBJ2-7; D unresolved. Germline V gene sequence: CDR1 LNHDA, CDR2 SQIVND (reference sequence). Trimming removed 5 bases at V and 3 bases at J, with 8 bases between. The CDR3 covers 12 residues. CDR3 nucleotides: TGTGCCAGTAGTGATACGATCTACGAGCAGTACTTC. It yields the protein CASSDTIYEQYF.

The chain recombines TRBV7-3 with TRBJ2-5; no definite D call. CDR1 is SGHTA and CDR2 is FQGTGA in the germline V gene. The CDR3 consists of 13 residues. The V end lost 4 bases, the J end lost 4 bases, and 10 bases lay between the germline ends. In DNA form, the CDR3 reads TGTGCCAGCAGCTCCGGGCCTGGAGAGACCCAGTACTTC. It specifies CASSSGPGETQYF.

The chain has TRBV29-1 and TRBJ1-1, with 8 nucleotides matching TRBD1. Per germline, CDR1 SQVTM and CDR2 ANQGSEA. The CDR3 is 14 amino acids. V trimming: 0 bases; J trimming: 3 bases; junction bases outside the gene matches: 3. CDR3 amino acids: CSVEETGVYTEAFF. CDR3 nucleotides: TGCAGCGTTGAAGAGACAGGGGTTTACACTGAAGCTTTCTTT.

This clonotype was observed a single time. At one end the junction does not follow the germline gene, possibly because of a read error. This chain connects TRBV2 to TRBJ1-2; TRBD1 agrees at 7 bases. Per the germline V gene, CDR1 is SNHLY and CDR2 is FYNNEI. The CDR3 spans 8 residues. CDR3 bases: TGTGCCAGGGGGACAGCCTCCTTC. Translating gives CARGTASF. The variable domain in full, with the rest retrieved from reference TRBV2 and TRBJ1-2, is EPEVTQTPSHQVTQMGQEVILRCVPISNHLYFYWYRQILGQKVEFLVSFYNNEISEKSEIFDDQFSVERPDGSNFTLKIRSTKLEDSAMYFCARGTASFGSGTRLTVV.

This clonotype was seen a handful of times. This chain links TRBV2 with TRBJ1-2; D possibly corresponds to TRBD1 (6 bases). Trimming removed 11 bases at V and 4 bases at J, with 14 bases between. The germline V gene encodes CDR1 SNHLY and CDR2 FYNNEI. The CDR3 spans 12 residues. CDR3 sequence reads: CARNRGTYGYTF. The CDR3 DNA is TGTGCCCGAAATAGGGGGACCTATGGCTACACCTTC.

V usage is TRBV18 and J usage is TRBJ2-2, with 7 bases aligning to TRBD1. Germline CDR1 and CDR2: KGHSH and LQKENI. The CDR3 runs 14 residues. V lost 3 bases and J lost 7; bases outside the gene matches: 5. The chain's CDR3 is CASSPTGFGGELFF. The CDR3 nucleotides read TGTGCCAGCTCACCGACAGGGTTTGGCGGGGAGCTGTTTTTT.